Listed here are 26 T cell receptor beta chains from one sample, sequenced in a study of T cell changes during pregnancy in multiple sclerosis. Clones were read by immunoSEQ multiplex PCR, and TCRdb kept only the in-frame ones, dropping some. The sample has tens of thousands of clones, around 90% seen once. The specimen comprised CD4+ T cells from peripheral blood mononuclear cells, sampled in the first trimester of pregnancy. These receptors were obtained from a female donor with multiple sclerosis, enrolled in a pregnancy study.

The rearrangement joins TRBV2 to TRBJ2-3; D remains ambiguous. Germline CDR1 reads SNHLY; CDR2 reads FYNNEI. The germline V and J ends were trimmed by 3 bases and 5 bases, with 9 bases remaining between them. The CDR3 is made up of 13 amino acids. CDR3 coding DNA: TGTGCCAGCAGTGAGCTAGATAAAGATACGCAGTATTTT. It is translated as CASSELDKDTQYF.

The gene calls are TRBV28 and TRBJ2-1; a weak D match, TRBD1 (6 bases). Germline V gene sequence: CDR1 MDHEN, CDR2 SYDVKM. V shed 5 bases and J shed 2 bases, with 10 bases lying between them. The CDR3 runs to 14 residues. The CDR3 DNA follows: TGTGCCAGCAGTCGTGGACAGACCTACAATGAGCAGTTCTTC. Residues: CASSRGQTYNEQFF.

Remarks on this clone: Additional DNA sequences in this sample encode the identical CDR3. V usage is TRBV2 and J usage is TRBJ1-2; no reliable D call. V was cut by 1 base and J by 4 bases, with 4 bases left in between. The CDR3 consists of 12 residues. Germline V gives CDR1 SNHLY, CDR2 FYNNEI. The CDR3 here is CASSEDSYGYTF. The CDR3 DNA reads as TGTGCCAGCAGTGAAGACAGCTATGGCTACACCTTC.

The J gene is TRBJ2-7, the V gene TRBV11-3; 7 bases map to TRBD2. Germline CDR1 is SGHNT and CDR2 is YENEEA. V dropped 5 bases and J dropped 7; count of bases not matched to a gene: 5. The CDR3 has 12 amino acids. The CDR3 DNA reads TGTGCCAGCAGCCCACCGGGGGGAGAGCAGTACTTC. This codes for CASSPPGGEQYF. Using reference TRBV11-3 and TRBJ2-7 for the parts outside the CDR3, the full variable domain is EAGVVQSPRYKIIEKKQPVAFWCNPISGHNTLYWYLQNLGQGPELLIRYENEEAVDDSQLPKDRFSAERLKGVDSTLKIQPAELGDSAVYLCASSPPGGEQYFGPGTRLTVT.

This clone was recorded only once. The genes are TRBV10-1 and TRBJ1-1, with D maybe TRBD1 (5 bases). Trimming removed 0 bases from V and 1 base from J, with 15 bases in between. The germline gives CDR1 WNHNN, CDR2 SYGVQD (reference sequence). This CDR3 has 17 residues. CDR3 protein: CASSESRQGGSNTEAFF. The DNA for the CDR3 is TGCGCCAGCAGTGAGTCGAGGCAGGGCGGATCGAACACTGAAGCTTTCTTT.

The genes are TRBV9 and TRBJ2-2; possible D gene TRBD2, 6 bases. Per germline, CDR1 SGDLS and CDR2 YYNGEE. Deletions cut 0 bases from V and 0 bases from J, with 15 bases between. CDR3 length equals 18 residues. The chain's CDR3 is CASSVGAGGTPNTGELFF. The CDR3 DNA reads as TGTGCCAGCAGCGTAGGCGCCGGCGGGACCCCGAACACCGGGGAGCTGTTTTTT.

The chain joins TRBV12-2 to TRBJ2-7; TRBD2 is the table's D call, not checked against the DNA. TRBV12-2 is shown as a pseudogene. The CDR3 has 13 residues. The CDR3 bases are TGTGCAAGTCGCTTACGAAGGAGATACGAGCAGTACTTC. This encodes CASRLRRRYEQYF.

The V gene is TRBV5-1, the J gene TRBJ2-7; 8 bases match TRBD2. CDR1 is SGHRS, CDR2 YFSETQ, per germline. V was pared by 2 bases and J by 4 bases, with 8 bases of the junction left unmatched. This CDR3 comprises 15 residues. The CDR3 nucleotides are TGCGCCAGCAGCTTAAGCAGCGGGAGTGGGTACGAGCAGTACTTC. Encoded protein: CASSLSSGSGYEQYF.

V gene TRBV28 combines with J gene TRBJ1-2; 8 nucleotides line up with TRBD1. The CDR3 extends over 14 amino acids. After removal of 5 bases from V and 8 bases from J, the junction contained 10 bases not matched to a gene. Germline CDR1 and CDR2: MDHEN and SYDVKM. The DNA of the CDR3 is TGTGCCAGCAGTCCTCAGTCCCGGGACAGGGGCTACACCTTC. Protein product: CASSPQSRDRGYTF.

The chain joins TRBV25-1 to TRBJ1-4, with D hard to call. This CDR3 is built from 15 residues. Germline V gene sequence: CDR1 MGHDK, CDR2 SYGVNS. V lost 2 bases and J 11 bases, leaving 18 bases between the germline ends. The DNA of the CDR3 is TGTGCCAGCAGTGAACCTCGGACTCTTGGGGAGAAACTGTTTTTT. Protein product: CASSEPRTLGEKLFF.

The V call is TRBV5-8, the J call TRBJ2-4; TRBD2 is a possible D gene (6 bases). V lost 0 bases, J lost 8 bases, and 12 bases lay in between. Germline V lookup: CDR1 SGHTS, CDR2 YDEGEE. The CDR3 is 14 amino acids. The CDR3 DNA is TGTGCCAGCAGCTTGGTACTACGCGGGGACATTCAGTACTTC. It specifies CASSLVLRGDIQYF.

V is TRBV6-1 and J is TRBJ1-4; weak D call: TRBD1 (5 bases). Per germline, CDR1 MNHNS and CDR2 SASEGT. This CDR3 has 15 amino acids. V was shortened by 4 bases and J by 5 bases, with 14 bases between the two germline ends. Here the CDR3 reads CASSVSWAGNEKLFF. The DNA of the CDR3 is TGTGCCAGCAGTGTTTCTTGGGCAGGGAATGAAAAACTGTTTTTT.

This clone was picked up one time. This specimen includes other DNA sequences encoding the same CDR3. V gene TRBV25-1 combines with J gene TRBJ1-6, with D possibly matching TRBD1 (5 bases). The germline gives CDR1 MGHDK, CDR2 SYGVNS. The CDR3 covers 14 residues. Trimming stripped 4 bases from V and 3 bases from J, with 7 bases between. Here the CDR3 reads CASSAGGYNSPLHF. The CDR3 nucleotides read TGTGCCAGCAGTGCGGGGGGCTATAATTCACCCCTCCACTTT.

The CDR3 spells CASSLAQASYEQYF. The CDR3 DNA reads TGCGCCAGCAGCTTGGCACAGGCCTCCTACGAGCAGTACTTC. The chain links TRBV5-1 to TRBJ2-7, with a possible D match to TRBD1 (5 bases). CDR1 is SGHRS and CDR2 is YFSETQ in the germline V gene. CDR3 length: 14 amino acids. Trimming took 0 bases from V and 0 from J, leaving 7 bases between them.

The chain is built from TRBV5-1 and TRBJ2-3; D call uncertain. The CDR3 is 13 residues long. Germline loops: CDR1 SGHRS, CDR2 YFSETQ. With 4 bases removed from V and 1 base from J, the gap between germline ends came to 7 bases. The CDR3 spells CASSDTGTDTQYF. The DNA of the CDR3 is TGCGCCAGCAGCGACACAGGCACAGATACGCAGTATTTT.

The chain uses TRBV10-2 and TRBJ1-3, with D hard to call. Trimming removed 6 bases at V and 1 base at J, with 7 bases between. From germline, CDR1 is WSHSY and CDR2 SAAADI. The CDR3 length is 13 residues. CDR3 nucleotides: TGCGCCAGCAGCCAGGTTTCTGGAAACACCATATATTTT. It yields the protein CASSQVSGNTIYF.

The chain couples TRBV2 to TRBJ1-2; 10 positions agree with TRBD1. The CDR3 has 13 amino acids. CDR1 is SNHLY, CDR2 FYNNEI, per germline. Trimming cost V 8 bases and J 8 bases; bases outside gene matches: 8. CDR3 DNA: TGTGCCAGCCTTGCGGACAGGGGGGGAGGCTACACCTTC. Its translation: CASLADRGGGYTF.

The rearrangement uses TRBV9 and TRBJ1-2; D unclear. Germline assignment: CDR1 SGDLS and CDR2 YYNGEE. This CDR3 has 15 amino acids. Deletions cut 0 bases from V and 2 bases from J, with 11 bases between. The CDR3 DNA is TGTGCCAGCAGCGTAGAGGCAAGACTCAACTATGGCTACACCTTC. This sequence encodes CASSVEARLNYGYTF.

The chain links TRBV6-1 to TRBJ2-5; perhaps TRBD2 as D (6 bases). Per the germline V gene, CDR1 is MNHNS and CDR2 is SASEGT. Trimming left V 2 bases short and J 10 bases short, with 11 bases between. The CDR3 has 12 amino acids. The CDR3 spells CASSESRRDQYF. The CDR3 DNA reads as TGTGCCAGCAGTGAATCGCGGAGGGACCAGTACTTC.

This chain links TRBV5-1 with TRBJ2-4, with TRBD2 matching over 7 bases. The CDR3 loop spans 15 amino acids. CDR1 SGHRS and CDR2 YFSETQ come from the germline V gene. The trim removed 2 bases at V and 4 bases at J, leaving 6 bases unmatched. The CDR3 DNA reads TGCGCCAGCAGCTTAGGGAGCGGGGCTAAAAACATTCAGTACTTC. This translates into CASSLGSGAKNIQYF.

This clone occurred once. CDR3: CSATEDEKLFF. The DNA of the CDR3 is TGCAGTGCTACGGAGGATGAAAAACTGTTTTTT. V is TRBV20-1 and J is TRBJ1-4; D call uncertain. The CDR3 spans 11 residues. The germline V gene has CDR1 DFQATT and CDR2 SNEGSKA (reference sequence). The V end lost 4 bases, the J end lost 6 bases, and 6 bases lay between the germline ends.

The genes are TRBV11-2 and TRBJ2-5, with 9 bases matching TRBD2. CDR3 length: 17 amino acids. After removal of 1 base from V and 5 bases from J, the junction contained 11 bases not matched to a gene. The V gene's germline CDR1 is SGHAT and CDR2 FQNNGV. The chain's CDR3 is CASSLGTPGLAHETQYF. As DNA, the CDR3 is TGTGCCAGCAGCTTAGGGACACCGGGACTAGCACACGAGACCCAGTACTTC.

The chain has TRBV7-9 and TRBJ2-2; 14 bases match TRBD2. Germline assignment: CDR1 SEHNR and CDR2 FQNEAQ (reference sequence). Unmatched junction bases numbered 8, after V lost 7 bases and J lost 7 bases. CDR3 size: 16 residues. CDR3 loop: CASTRGLAGAVGELFF. The CDR3 coding sequence is TGTGCCAGCACCAGGGGACTAGCGGGAGCGGTCGGGGAGCTGTTTTTT. Looking up the rest from reference TRBV7-9 and TRBJ2-2 gives the full variable domain: DTGVSQNPRHKITKRGQNVTFRCDPISEHNRLYWYRQTLGQGPEFLTYFQNEAQLEKSRLLSDRFSAERPKGSFSTLEIQRTEQGDSAMYLCASTRGLAGAVGELFFGEGSRLTVL.

In this sample, this clone turned up a few times. This chain uses TRBV5-1 with TRBJ1-1, with TRBD1 matching 7 bases. CDR3 length equals 14 residues. Losses at the gene ends were 2 bases for V and 1 base for J; bases not matched to a gene: 2. Germline V CDR1 and CDR2: SGHRS, YFSETQ. The CDR3 DNA follows: TGCGCCAGCAGCTTACAGGGGAGGAACACTGAAGCTTTCTTT. The encoded protein is CASSLQGRNTEAFF.

This chain joins TRBV5-4 and TRBJ2-1; TRBD2 might be the D (6 bases). This CDR3 has 16 amino acids. Germline CDR1 reads SGHNT; CDR2 reads YYREEE (reference sequence). V was pared by 0 bases and J by 0 bases, with 10 bases between. The CDR3 protein is CASSLVGGSSYNEQFF. DNA for the CDR3: TGTGCCAGCAGCTTGGTGGGGGGAAGCTCCTACAATGAGCAGTTCTTC. The whole variable domain, filled in from reference TRBV5-4 and TRBJ2-1, reads ETGVTQSPTHLIKTRGQQVTLRCSSQSGHNTVSWYQQALGQGPQFIFQYYREEENGRGNFPPRFSGLQFPNYSSELNVNALELDDSALYLCASSLVGGSSYNEQFFGPGTRLTVL.

The gene calls are TRBV19 and TRBJ1-1; D possibly corresponds to TRBD1 (6 bases). Deletions cut 4 bases from V and 0 bases from J, with 12 bases between. Germline-derived CDR1 and CDR2 are LNHDA and SQIVND (reference sequence). The CDR3 contains 15 residues. The CDR3 DNA is TGTGCCAGTAGTAGGGGGGGACACCTGAACACTGAAGCTTTCTTT. Amino acids: CASSRGGHLNTEAFF.